Below, 30 T cell receptor beta chains from the same sample are listed, as sequenced in a study of Graves' ophthalmopathy and Graves' hyperthyroidism. The sequenced template was RNA, covering the TCR beta CDR3 region. RT-PCR was first run with HTBI primers, then multiplex PCR in a second round. TCRdb reprocessed the multiplex PCR reads with MiXCR, giving one entry per CDR3 protein. The repertoire consists of more than 1,000,000 distinct CDR3 sequences, with approximately 35% occurring once and the leading ten covering approximately 10%. Sequenced sample: peripheral blood or thyroid tissue (not recorded which). The receptor set was obtained from an adult man with Graves' hyperthyroidism.

At least ten counts were recorded for this clonotype. The rearrangement links TRBV15 to TRBJ1-1; TRBD1 might be the D (5 bases). Germline CDR1 reads LNHNV; CDR2 reads YYDKDF (reference sequence). Trimming stripped 8 bases from V and 3 bases from J, with 13 bases between. This CDR3 region has 13 residues. CDR3 sequence reads: CATSDGQHTEAFF. The CDR3 coding sequence is TGTGCCACCTCGGACGGACAACACACTGAAGCTTTCTTT. The whole variable domain, remainder taken from reference TRBV15 and TRBJ1-1, is DAMVIQNPRYQVTQFGKPVTLSCSQTLNHNVMYWYQQKSSQAPKLLFHYYDKDFNNEADTPDNFQSRRPNTSFCFLDIRSPGLGDTAMYLCATSDGQHTEAFFGQGTRLTVV.

The chain links TRBV7-9 to TRBJ2-2; 12 nucleotides match TRBD2. Germline loops: CDR1 SEHNR, CDR2 FQNEAQ (reference sequence). Trimming at V came to 5 bases and at J to 3 bases, leaving 7 bases not matched to a gene. The CDR3 runs 17 residues. CDR3 protein: CASSPSLAGGHTGELFF. In nucleotides, the CDR3 is TGTGCCAGCAGCCCCAGCCTAGCGGGGGGGCACACCGGGGAGCTGTTTTTT.

The chain couples TRBV28 to TRBJ1-5; 7 positions match TRBD1. Germline V CDR1 and CDR2: MDHEN, SYDVKM. V was pared by 6 bases and J by 5 bases, with 7 bases of the junction left unmatched. The length of the CDR3 is 14 residues. CDR3 region: CASSVGGGHQPQHF. CDR3 coding DNA: TGTGCCAGCAGCGTCGGAGGGGGCCATCAGCCCCAGCATTTT.

This clonotype was counted only a few times. This chain links TRBV12-5 with TRBJ2-5; 9 bases map to TRBD1. The CDR3 spans 14 residues. Unmatched junction bases numbered 7, after V lost 6 bases and J lost 5 bases. Germline-derived CDR1 and CDR2 are LGHNT and FRNRAP. CDR3 sequence (DNA): TGTGCTAGTGGACAGGGGGCAGGGGTTGAGACCCAGTACTTC. Protein sequence: CASGQGAGVETQYF.

This clonotype appeared many times. The junction shows a germline mismatch at one end, possibly a read error. The chain combines TRBV14 with TRBJ1-2; D is perhaps TRBD1 (6 bases). In germline, CDR1 is SGHDN, CDR2 FVKESK. This CDR3 contains 14 residues. This CDR3 is CASSQLVTGYSYTF. CDR3 nucleotides: TGTGCCAGCAGCCAACTCGTGACAGGCTATAGCTACACCTTC.

Many counts were recorded for this clonotype. The J gene is TRBJ1-5, the V gene TRBV7-2; perhaps TRBD1 as D (5 bases). The CDR3 spans 15 residues. The V gene lost 5 bases and the J gene lost 6 bases, with 17 bases spanning the gap. Germline CDR1 is SGHTA and CDR2 is FQGNSA. The CDR3 DNA reads as TGTGCCAGCAGCGCTGCGCCTGGGGACCTTCAGCCCCAGCATTTT. It is translated as CASSAAPGDLQPQHF. The full variable domain, its missing parts supplied by reference TRBV7-2 and TRBJ1-5, is GAGVSQSPSNKVTEKGKDVELRCDPISGHTALYWYRQSLGQGLEFLIYFQGNSAPDKSGLPSDRFSAERTGGSVSTLTIQRTQQEDSAVYLCASSAAPGDLQPQHFGDGTRLSIL.

The table lists this clonotype with many counts. The chain is built from TRBV13 and TRBJ2-5; D is ambiguous. CDR3 length: 14 residues. Between the trimmed V and J ends, which lost 2 bases and 5 bases, there was a span of 12 bases. Germline V lookup: CDR1 PRHDT, CDR2 FYEKMQ (reference sequence). CDR3 nucleotide sequence: TGTGCCAGCAGCTTATGGGGAAGTGGGGAGACCCAGTACTTC. The encoded protein is CASSLWGSGETQYF.

CDR3 in amino acids: CAIRQTGEQYF. CDR3 nucleotides: TGTGCCATCAGGCAGACGGGCGAGCAGTACTTC. V usage is TRBV10-3 and J usage is TRBJ2-7; D not resolved. The germline gives CDR1 ENHRY, CDR2 SYGVKD. This CDR3 is built from 11 residues. V lost 6 bases, J lost 6 bases, and 9 bases lay in between.

This CDR3 is CASNPRTQYF. The CDR3 DNA follows: TGCGCCAGCAATCCAAGGACCCAGTACTTC. V and J are TRBV10-2 and TRBJ2-5; D is unclear. Deletions cut 7 bases from V and 7 bases from J, with 7 bases between. This CDR3 comprises 10 residues. Germline-derived CDR1 and CDR2 are WSHSY and SAAADI.

This clonotype appeared a few times. V and J are TRBV6-6 and TRBJ2-5, with D perhaps matching TRBD2 (6 bases). V lost 0 bases and J lost 1, with 15 bases in between. The CDR3 is made up of 17 amino acids. Germline V gives CDR1 MNHNY, CDR2 SVGAGI (reference sequence). The CDR3 loop is CASSYSGDSGVQETQYF. The CDR3 nucleotides are TGTGCCAGCAGTTACTCGGGCGATTCGGGGGTCCAAGAGACCCAGTACTTC.

This clonotype was counted at least ten times. CDR3 sequence: CATSRDTRLYTEAFF. In nucleotides, the CDR3 is TGTGCCACCAGCAGAGATACCAGACTTTACACTGAAGCTTTCTTT. This chain uses TRBV15 with TRBJ1-1; D unclear. This CDR3 contains 15 residues. Trimming left V 0 bases short and J 3 bases short, with 11 bases between. Germline V gene lookup returns CDR1 LNHNV and CDR2 YYDKDF (reference sequence).

The rearrangement joins TRBV10-3 to TRBJ2-7; D may match TRBD1 or TRBD2 (6 bases each). The CDR3 totals 14 residues. Germline CDR1 is ENHRY and CDR2 is SYGVKD. Deletions cut 4 bases from V and 2 bases from J, with 12 bases between. The CDR3 protein is CAISAGGSTYEQYF. CDR3 DNA sequence: TGTGCCATCAGTGCCGGGGGCTCAACCTACGAGCAGTACTTC.

This clonotype has a count of ten or more. The DNA of the CDR3 is TGTGCCAGCAGCAAGACAGGCGGCCGGGCGCAGTACTTC. It specifies CASSKTGGRAQYF. The chain links TRBV7-6 to TRBJ2-7; weak D call: TRBD1 (6 bases). The germline gives CDR1 SGHVS, CDR2 FNYEAQ. V shed 5 bases and J shed 9 bases, with 17 bases lying between them. The CDR3 contains 13 residues.

V gene TRBV7-2 combines with J gene TRBJ1-2; 7 bases match TRBD1. This CDR3 region has 14 residues. Germline V gene data show CDR1 as SGHTA and CDR2 as FQGNSA. V shed 5 bases and J 5 bases; nucleotides not matched to a gene: 8. CDR3 residues: CASSPRDSSYGYTF. The CDR3 DNA reads TGTGCCAGCAGCCCTCGGGACAGCTCTTATGGCTACACCTTC.

This clonotype came up many times. The V and J genes are TRBV25-1 and TRBJ2-7; 8 bases align to TRBD1. The CDR3 is 13 amino acids. Germline V gene data show CDR1 as MGHDK and CDR2 as SYGVNS. The V and J ends lost 1 base and 11 bases, in that order; junction bases with no gene match: 7. The DNA for the CDR3 is TGTGCCAGCAGTGAATTAGCAGGGGGCTATAAGTACTTC. This sequence encodes CASSELAGGYKYF.

This clonotype occurred a few times. The CDR3, as DNA: TGTGCCAGTAAGGGACAGGGGGCGCGAGAGCAGTACTTC. Translation: CASKGQGAREQYF. The rearrangement links TRBV19 to TRBJ2-7, with TRBD1 matching 12 bases. Trimming cost V 7 bases and J 7 bases; bases outside gene matches: 5. The germline V gene encodes CDR1 LNHDA and CDR2 SQIVND (reference sequence). This CDR3 spans 13 amino acids.

In its sample, this clonotype was seen many times. The genes are TRBV29-1 and TRBJ2-7, with 13 bases fitting TRBD2. From germline, CDR1 is SQVTM and CDR2 ANQGSEA. J lost 4 bases, V lost 7 bases, and 10 bases had no gene match. There are 15 residues in the CDR3. The CDR3: CSAVPGLAGVYEQYF. Written as DNA, the CDR3 is TGCAGCGCCGTGCCCGGACTAGCGGGAGTTTACGAGCAGTACTTC.

This clonotype was detected ten times or more. The chain links TRBV5-6 to TRBJ1-6, with D perhaps TRBD1 (6 bases). Germline CDR1 and CDR2: SGHDT and YYEEEE. Trimming removed 3 bases from V and 8 bases from J, with 15 bases in between. CDR3 size: 15 residues. The CDR3 is CASSYDRFRDSPLHF. DNA of the CDR3: TGTGCCAGCAGCTACGACAGGTTTAGGGATTCACCCCTCCACTTT.

The gene calls are TRBV11-2 and TRBJ1-1; D remains ambiguous. Germline CDR1 and CDR2: SGHAT and FQNNGV. CDR3 length: 14 amino acids. With 1 base removed from V and 4 bases from J, the gap between germline ends came to 10 bases. CDR3 protein: CASSLGFVGTEAFF. In DNA form, the CDR3 reads TGTGCCAGCAGCTTAGGGTTTGTGGGCACTGAAGCTTTCTTT.

A few counts support this clonotype. The chain couples TRBV7-9 to TRBJ1-2; D may be TRBD1 (6 bases). V was pared by 1 base and J by 8 bases, with 14 bases between. The CDR3 extends over 14 amino acids. In germline, CDR1 is SEHNR, CDR2 FQNEAQ (reference sequence). The CDR3 protein is CASSLGSGDTGYTF. CDR3 nucleotide sequence: TGTGCCAGCAGCTTAGGGAGTGGGGACACCGGCTACACCTTC.

This clonotype was counted at least ten times. The chain links TRBV6-6 to TRBJ1-2, with 12 bases lining up with TRBD1. Germline CDR1 reads MNHNY; CDR2 reads SVGAGI (reference sequence). This CDR3 comprises 13 residues. The ends lost 8 bases at V and 8 bases at J; junction bases unmatched: 6. CDR3 nucleotide sequence: TGTGCCAGCCTACCCGGGACAGGGGGCGGCTACACCTTC. Protein: CASLPGTGGGYTF.

Of note for this clonotype: The junction differs from germline at one of its ends, possibly a read error. The genes are TRBV10-3 and TRBJ2-5; possible D gene TRBD2, 7 bases. The germline gives CDR1 ENHRY, CDR2 SYGVKD. The CDR3 consists of 16 residues. In nucleotides, the CDR3 is TGTGCCAGCAGTTACTCAAGAGGGGGGGGCAGAGAGACCCAGTACTTC. Translated: CASSYSRGGGRETQYF.

In this sample, this clonotype turned up a few times. The V call is TRBV29-1, the J call TRBJ2-2, with D tentatively TRBD2 (6 bases). The germline V gene encodes CDR1 SQVTM and CDR2 ANQGSEA. The ends were cut back, 4 bases at V and 7 bases at J, with 13 bases in the middle. This CDR3 comprises 13 residues. CDR3 protein: CSVVSREDGELFF. For the CDR3, the DNA is TGCAGCGTTGTCTCCAGGGAGGACGGGGAGCTGTTTTTT.

Details on this clonotype: This may be a read error, as it is one base from a much larger clone. The J gene is TRBJ1-1, the V gene TRBV10-3; D gene unclear. Per the germline V gene, CDR1 is ENHRY and CDR2 is SYGVKD. V lost 7 bases to trimming and J lost 2 bases, with 14 bases between them. The CDR3 is 14 residues long. CDR3 sequence: CAITEGSYNTEAFF. CDR3 nucleotide sequence: TGTGCCATCACTGAAGGGAGCTACAACACTGAAGCTTTCTTT.

This clonotype showed up many times. The J gene is TRBJ2-2, the V gene TRBV19; 7 bases match TRBD1. The length of the CDR3 is 16 residues. V lost 5 bases and J lost 3; bases outside the gene matches: 9. Germline V gene lookup returns CDR1 LNHDA and CDR2 SQIVND (reference sequence). The CDR3 DNA reads TGTGCCAGTAGTCAAGGGACAGCACTATACACCGGGGAGCTGTTTTTT. Protein sequence: CASSQGTALYTGELFF.

The chain has TRBV7-9 and TRBJ2-7, with 7 bases that match TRBD1. CDR1 and CDR2 from the germline V gene are SEHNR and FQNEAQ (reference sequence). The CDR3 spans 14 residues. J gave up 2 bases and V 8 bases, and 9 bases lay outside the gene matches. The DNA of the CDR3 is TGTGCCAGCGGCCGAACAGGGACAGCCTACGAGCAGTACTTC. Its protein is CASGRTGTAYEQYF.

There are many counts of this clonotype. The chain has TRBV6-5 and TRBJ1-6; TRBD1 is a possible D gene (6 bases). The length of the CDR3 is 15 residues. Germline values: CDR1 MNHEY, CDR2 SVGAGI. V lost 2 bases and J lost 8, with 13 bases in between. The CDR3 sequence is CASSYRTVSYSPLHF. The CDR3 DNA reads TGTGCCAGCAGTTACCGGACAGTATCCTATTCACCCCTCCACTTT.

The count of this clonotype is one. For the CDR3, the DNA is TGCGCCAGCAGAGGACAGGGAAAGTCACCCCTCCACTTT. This encodes CASRGQGKSPLHF. The chain is built from TRBV10-1 and TRBJ1-6, with TRBD1 matching over 8 bases. J gave up 10 bases and V 6 bases, and 5 bases lay outside the gene matches. In germline, CDR1 is WNHNN, CDR2 SYGVQD (reference sequence). The length of the CDR3 is 13 residues.

A remark on this clonotype: This may be a read error: a much more frequent sequence differs by one nucleotide. The chain joins TRBV6-5 to TRBJ1-2, with 7 bases fitting TRBD1. Germline lookup yields CDR1 MNHEY and CDR2 SVGAGI. V was pared by 5 bases and J by 2 bases, with 8 bases of the junction left unmatched. The CDR3 length is 15 residues. CDR3 loop: CASSRYRGTNYGYTF. CDR3 in DNA: TGTGCCAGCAGTCGCTACAGGGGCACCAACTATGGCTACACCTTC.

In this sample, this clonotype turned up a few times. The chain carries TRBV6-2 or TRBV6-3 and TRBJ2-7, with 10 bases lining up with TRBD1. V trimming: 5 bases; J trimming: 2 bases; junction bases outside the gene matches: 6. The CDR3 is 15 amino acids. Germline CDR1 is MNHEY and CDR2 is SVGEGT. DNA for the CDR3: TGTGCCAGCAGTACCGAAGGACAGGGGGCCTACGAGCAGTACTTC. This translates into CASSTEGQGAYEQYF.